Listed below are T cell receptor beta chains from one sample, sequenced in a study of shared clonotypes between healthy human individuals. Profiling relied on immunoSEQ multiplex PCR, and the TCRdb table lists in-frame clones only, not all of them. The repertoire holds 1,400,000 or so clones, with 98% as singletons. The sequencing sample was made of naive CD4+ T cells sorted from blood. All receptors derive from a man under 40 in good health. Each CDR3 is given without its conserved first and last residue. A D gene is named only where the DNA matches it firmly.

D,V,J,CDR3
-,TRBV29-1,TRBJ1-5,SVGGRGQPQH
-,TRBV11-2,TRBJ2-1,ASSLGSRHVGNEQF
-,TRBV5-6,TRBJ2-2,ASSLFGGWNTGELF
-,TRBV7-2,TRBJ2-1,ASTQGLGVRNEQF
TRBD2,TRBV14,TRBJ2-7,ASRPGHGSSGSYEQY
TRBD1,TRBV7-9,TRBJ1-3,ASSRDSRNTIY
-,TRBV20-1,TRBJ1-1,SAYRFGAF
-,TRBV2,TRBJ2-1,ASSPGTPYNEQF
-,TRBV6-5,TRBJ1-2,ASSYSWDTLLRGYT
-,TRBV29-1,TRBJ2-5,SVDPGQETQY
-,TRBV28,TRBJ1-2,ASSQPADYGYT
-,TRBV27,TRBJ2-1,ASSLTGTMGNFYEQF
-,TRBV28,TRBJ1-2,ASTGGRDGYT
TRBD1,TRBV30,TRBJ2-7,AWSAGQGSYEQY
TRBD1,TRBV11-1,TRBJ2-1,ASSLARTGSDEQF
-,TRBV5-4,TRBJ2-1,ASSHRTTYSSEQF
-,TRBV7-3,TRBJ2-5,ASSPQGGETQY
TRBD1,TRBV6-6,TRBJ1-5,ASSNRTGPPNQPQH
-,TRBV7-2,TRBJ2-1,ASSLESVLAPEQF
-,TRBV2,TRBJ1-2,ASSEGGTSWGYT
-,TRBV6-5,TRBJ2-1,ASRHETSYANEQF
-,TRBV14,TRBJ1-5,ASSQGGQPQH
-,TRBV14,TRBJ2-7,ASSLQGLPPYEQY
-,TRBV2,TRBJ2-3,ASSSSTDTQY
-,TRBV28,TRBJ2-7,ASSLNPGPPWEQY
TRBD2,TRBV4-1,TRBJ2-5,ASSQGLAGETQY
-,TRBV11-1,TRBJ2-7,ASSLGDLAYEQY
-,TRBV5-1,TRBJ1-2,ASSLIQGNGYT
-,TRBV5-1,TRBJ2-2,ASSLGQGGTGELF
-,TRBV4-2,TRBJ1-5,ASSQEVTVGFIGNQPQH
TRBD2,TRBV5-1,TRBJ2-5,ASSAGLAGAQETQY
-,TRBV14,TRBJ2-3,ASSHTDTQY
-,TRBV7-8,TRBJ2-2,ASSLVLAGTGELF
-,TRBV12-5,TRBJ2-4,ASGGIEFGY
-,TRBV19,TRBJ1-1,ASSIKGEAF
TRBD1,TRBV25-1,TRBJ2-5,ASSPGTGLWETQY
-,TRBV1,TRBJ2-7,TSTLPGTGLGMGAYEQY
-,TRBV10-3,TRBJ2-3,ATRPGPSTDTQY
-,TRBV7-9,TRBJ1-1,ASSLDWDTEAF
-,TRBV25-1,TRBJ1-2,ASSGLTGST
-,TRBV10-3,TRBJ1-1,ATSRNTEAF
-,TRBV6-1,TRBJ2-7,ASSEGVSVYYEQY
-,TRBV6-5,TRBJ2-7,ASSYTDRYEQY
TRBD1,TRBV15,TRBJ1-3,ATSRGTGDSGNTIY
-,TRBV10-3,TRBJ2-3,AISVGDTQY
-,TRBV19,TRBJ1-1,ASSIMAGDEAF
-,TRBV18,TRBJ1-5,ASSPPRSAGQPQH
-,TRBV18,TRBJ2-1,ASSVTVKGAKFYNEQF
-,TRBV4-2,TRBJ1-5,ASSRDTSNQPQH
TRBD1,TRBV4-3,TRBJ2-7,ASSQGGGTGAHEQY
TRBD1,TRBV5-1,TRBJ2-7,ASSATGDYEQY
-,TRBV11-2,TRBJ1-5,ASSLAASNQPQH
-,TRBV7-7,TRBJ2-5,ASSTHHSLQETQY